The clone carrying this T cell receptor beta chain has just a few counts. No antigen is known for it. Via MiXCR, TCRdb re-called the RT-PCR reads, giving one row per CDR3 protein. The sample lists hundreds of thousands of distinct CDR3 sequences, 10% to 15% seen once, with 13% in the top ten. The CDR3 totals 14 residues. V was pared by 3 bases and J by 1 base, with 7 bases between. Germline V CDR1 and CDR2: SGDLS, YYNGEE. This record comes from a study of response to subunit inactivated influenza vaccine. Study results and limitations: There was a suggestion from the authors that each seasonal influenza vaccination recruits few new T cells.

The chain couples TRBV9 to TRBJ2-2, with D perhaps matching TRBD1 or TRBD2 (5 bases each). Sequences were derived from PBMCs from blood, sampled 35 to 45 days after vaccination. The TCR comes from a man aged 45-65 years who received an inactivated influenza vaccine. The CDR3 loop reads CASSERGNTGELFF. CDR3 nucleotides: TGTGCCAGCAGCGAGAGGGGGAACACCGGGGAGCTGTTTTTT.